The 5 T cell receptor beta chains below all came from one sample that was sequenced in a study of monozygotic twins with inflammatory bowel disease. Each CDR3 protein gets one entry in TCRdb, which reprocessed the 5' RACE reads and gives no DNA. The sample totals about 210,000 distinct CDR3 sequences; its top ten clones hold roughly 1.7%. The sample was blood. These TCRs come from a human donor with ulcerative colitis or Crohn's disease, or a healthy co-twin of an affected twin (not recorded which).

This rearrangement joins TRBV12-3 or TRBV12-4 to TRBJ2-5; TCRdb lists TRBD1, though no DNA is available to test this call. The CDR3 runs to 14 residues. CDR3 region: CASNNWGQLETQYF.

The chain has TRBV3-1 and TRBJ2-3; TCRdb proposes TRBD2, but this gene call is untestable without DNA. Looked up from germline, CDR1 is LGHDT and CDR2 is YNNKEL (reference sequence). The CDR3 has 14 amino acids. The CDR3 sequence: CASSPTSSTDTQYF.

The V gene is TRBV11-2, the J gene TRBJ1-2. Germline V CDR1 and CDR2: SGHAT, FQNNGV. CDR3 length equals 13 residues. The chain's CDR3 is CASSPAGYYGYTF.

The chain uses TRBV25-1 and TRBJ1-3. The CDR3 runs 16 residues. Germline V CDR1 and CDR2: MGHDK, SYGVNS. The CDR3 is CASSESRRSSGNTIYF.

The rearrangement uses TRBV10-3 and TRBJ1-5; TCRdb returns TRBD1, unconfirmable since there is no DNA. CDR1 is ENHRY, CDR2 SYGVKD, per germline. This CDR3 comprises 15 residues. The CDR3 sequence: CAISDLRGNNQPQHF.